Listed below are T cell receptor beta chains from one sample, sequenced in a study of blood T cell repertoires in COVID-19. Method: immunoSEQ multiplex PCR; TCRdb's copy keeps in-frame clones and lacks some. The sample lists more than 200,000 clones; over 75% were seen once. Sample: PBMCs or T cells enriched from blood (not recorded which). These receptor sequences come from a woman aged 40-49 years with acute COVID-19. The CDR3 runs from the conserved cysteine through the conserved F or W. A D gene is named only where the DNA matches it firmly. Not all rows give a size; the values are once, few, many and, for expanded clones, a class.

abundance	d_gene	v_gene	j_gene	CDR3aa	CDR3nt
NA	NA	TRBV7-2	TRBJ2-2	CASSLRERSTGELFF	TGTGCCAGCAGCTTAAGAGAGCGGAGCACCGGGGAGCTGTTTTTT
NA	TRBD1	TRBV30	TRBJ1-1	CAWKTGWATEAFF	TGTGCCTGGAAGACAGGGTGGGCCACTGAAGCTTTCTTT
NA	TRBD2	TRBV28	TRBJ2-5	CASSLASGNYLYQETQYF	TGTGCCAGCAGTTTAGCTAGCGGGAACTACCTGTACCAAGAGACCCAGTACTTC
NA	NA	TRBV14	TRBJ2-7	CASSQAPSYEQYF	TGTGCCAGCAGCCAAGCCCCTAGCTACGAGCAGTACTTC
NA	NA	TRBV5-1	TRBJ2-7	CASSLADLGGEQYF	TGCGCCAGCAGCTTGGCCGACCTTGGCGGGGAGCAGTACTTC
few	TRBD2	TRBV11-2	TRBJ2-1	CASSLEAAIAGLVEQFF	TGTGCCAGCAGCTTAGAAGCGGCAATAGCGGGCCTGGTGGAGCAGTTCTTC
few	NA	TRBV9	TRBJ2-2	CASRASGGELFF	TGTGCCAGCAGGGCATCAGGAGGGGAGCTGTTTTTT
NA	NA	TRBV15	TRBJ2-5	CATSRDIGREETQYF	TGTGCCACCAGCAGAGATATCGGCAGGGAAGAGACCCAGTACTTC
NA	NA	TRBV19	TRBJ2-3	CASSMRGRTDTQYF	TGTGCCAGTAGTATGCGGGGGCGCACAGATACGCAGTATTTT
NA	NA	TRBV3-1/TRBV3-2	TRBJ1-1	CASSQGGTGAFF	TGTGCCAGCAGCCAAGGGGGAACGGGGGCTTTCTTT
NA	TRBD2	TRBV24-1	TRBJ2-1	CATSDLGLAGLSYNEQFF	TGTGCCACCAGTGATCTGGGACTAGCGGGTCTCTCCTACAATGAGCAGTTCTTC
NA	TRBD1	TRBV3-1/TRBV3-2	TRBJ2-1	CASSLRDSFNEQFF	TGTGCCAGCAGCCTCCGGGACAGCTTCAATGAGCAGTTCTTC
NA	NA	TRBV14	TRBJ1-2	CASSQDGTGYGYTF	TGTGCCAGCAGCCAAGACGGGACTGGCTATGGCTACACCTTC
NA	NA	TRBV12-3/TRBV12-4	TRBJ1-2	CASSSVVNYGYTF	TGTGCCAGCAGTAGCGTGGTTAACTATGGCTACACCTTC
NA	NA	TRBV12-2	TRBJ1-3	CASRPIGCRDSGNTIYF	TGTGCAAGTCGCCCCATCGGATGCAGGGACTCTGGAAACACCATATATTTT
NA	NA	TRBV30	TRBJ1-4	CAWSHEQLPGEKLFF	TGTGCCTGGAGCCACGAACAGCTTCCGGGGGAAAAACTGTTTTTT
NA	NA	TRBV28	TRBJ1-1	CASSFQGGNTEAFF	TGTGCCAGCAGTTTCCAGGGCGGGAACACTGAAGCTTTCTTT
NA	TRBD1	TRBV7-7	TRBJ2-7	CASSFGRRQGLDEQYF	TGTGCTAGCAGCTTTGGCCGACGACAGGGGTTGGACGAGCAGTACTTC
NA	TRBD2	TRBV4-3	TRBJ2-3	CASSQASGGSTDTQYF	TGCGCCAGCAGCCAAGCTAGCGGGGGGAGCACAGATACGCAGTATTTT
NA	TRBD1	TRBV19	TRBJ2-2	CASSPTPGQGAGELFF	TGTGCCAGTAGTCCGACCCCTGGACAGGGGGCCGGGGAGCTGTTTTTT
NA	NA	TRBV7-2	TRBJ2-3	CASSSTKTVTDTQYF	TGTGCCAGCAGCTCAACCAAGACAGTCACAGATACGCAGTATTTT
NA	NA	TRBV6-5	TRBJ1-1	CASSYSPGRAEAFF	TGTGCCAGCAGTTACTCGCCGGGAAGGGCTGAAGCTTTCTTT
NA	NA	TRBV6-5	TRBJ1-1	CASSSQGLGTEAFF	TGTGCCAGCAGTTCCCAGGGTCTGGGCACTGAAGCTTTCTTT
NA	NA	TRBV6-2/TRBV6-3	TRBJ2-1	CASSFVKDSEQFF	TGTGCCAGCAGTTTCGTCAAGGACTCCGAGCAGTTCTTC
few	NA	TRBV9	TRBJ2-7	CASSVRWEFHEQYF	TGTGCCAGCAGCGTTCGCTGGGAGTTCCACGAGCAGTACTTC
NA	NA	TRBV19	TRBJ2-5	CASSTREETQYF	TGTGCCAGTAGTACCAGGGAAGAGACCCAGTACTTC
NA	NA	TRBV7-2	TRBJ2-3	CASSFRADTQYF	TGTGCCAGCAGTTTCCGGGCAGATACGCAGTATTTT